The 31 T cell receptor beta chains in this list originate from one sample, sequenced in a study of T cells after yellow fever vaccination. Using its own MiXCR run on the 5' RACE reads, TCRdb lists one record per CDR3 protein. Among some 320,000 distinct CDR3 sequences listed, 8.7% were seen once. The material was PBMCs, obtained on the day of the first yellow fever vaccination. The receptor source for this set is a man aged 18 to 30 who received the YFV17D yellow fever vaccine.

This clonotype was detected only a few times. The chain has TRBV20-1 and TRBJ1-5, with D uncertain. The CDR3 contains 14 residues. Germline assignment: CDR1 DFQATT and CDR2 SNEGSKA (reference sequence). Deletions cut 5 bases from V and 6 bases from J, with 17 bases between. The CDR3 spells CSAGSPKGGQPQHF. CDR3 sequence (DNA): TGCAGTGCTGGGTCACCCAAAGGAGGTCAGCCCCAGCATTTT.

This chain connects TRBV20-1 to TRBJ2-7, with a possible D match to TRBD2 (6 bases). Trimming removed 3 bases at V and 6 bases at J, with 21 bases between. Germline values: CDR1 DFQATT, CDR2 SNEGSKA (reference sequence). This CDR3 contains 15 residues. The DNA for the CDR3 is TGCAGTGCTAGGGGGGAGGACTACGACCGAGGCGAGCAGTACGTC. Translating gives CSARGEDYDRGEQYV.

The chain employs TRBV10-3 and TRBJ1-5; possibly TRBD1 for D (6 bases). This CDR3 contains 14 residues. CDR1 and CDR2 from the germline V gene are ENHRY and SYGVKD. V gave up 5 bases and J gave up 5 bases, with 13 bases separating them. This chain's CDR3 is CAISLTGSDQPQHF. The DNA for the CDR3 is TGTGCCATCAGTCTCACAGGGTCGGATCAGCCCCAGCATTTT.

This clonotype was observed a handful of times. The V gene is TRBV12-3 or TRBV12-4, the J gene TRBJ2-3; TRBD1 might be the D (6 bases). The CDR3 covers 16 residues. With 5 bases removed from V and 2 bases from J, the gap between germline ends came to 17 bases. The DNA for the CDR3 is TGTGCCAGCAGTCGCCCACCGGGACACACCACAGATACGCAGTATTTT. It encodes CASSRPPGHTTDTQYF.

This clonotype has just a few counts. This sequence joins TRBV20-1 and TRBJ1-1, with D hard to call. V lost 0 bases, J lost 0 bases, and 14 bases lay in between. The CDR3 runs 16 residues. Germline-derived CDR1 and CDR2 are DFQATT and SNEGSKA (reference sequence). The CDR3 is CSARDGRRKMNTEAFF. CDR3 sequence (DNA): TGCAGTGCTAGAGATGGCAGGCGAAAGATGAACACTGAAGCTTTCTTT.

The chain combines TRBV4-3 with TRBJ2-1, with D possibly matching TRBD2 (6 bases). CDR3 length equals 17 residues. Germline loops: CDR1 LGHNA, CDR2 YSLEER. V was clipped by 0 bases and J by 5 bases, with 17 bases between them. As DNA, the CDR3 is TGCGCCAGCAGCCAAGATATTGGACTACACCTTGACAATGAGCAGTTCTTC. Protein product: CASSQDIGLHLDNEQFF.

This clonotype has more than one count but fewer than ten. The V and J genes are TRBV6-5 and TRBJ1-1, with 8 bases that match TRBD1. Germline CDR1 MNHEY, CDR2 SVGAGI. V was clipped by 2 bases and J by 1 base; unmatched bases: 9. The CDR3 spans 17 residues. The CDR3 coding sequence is TGTGCCAGCAGTTACGAACCGGGACAGGTGACGAACACTGAAGCTTTCTTT. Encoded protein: CASSYEPGQVTNTEAFF.

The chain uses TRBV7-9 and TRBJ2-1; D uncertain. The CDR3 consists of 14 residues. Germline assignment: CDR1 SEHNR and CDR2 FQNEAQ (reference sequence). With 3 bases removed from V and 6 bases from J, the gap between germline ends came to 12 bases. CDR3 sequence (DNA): TGTGCCAGCAGCTTGGTTCTAGGCCGCAATGAGCAGTTCTTC. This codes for CASSLVLGRNEQFF. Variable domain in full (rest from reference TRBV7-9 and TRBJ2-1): DTGVSQNPRHKITKRGQNVTFRCDPISEHNRLYWYRQTLGQGPEFLTYFQNEAQLEKSRLLSDRFSAERPKGSFSTLEIQRTEQGDSAMYLCASSLVLGRNEQFFGPGTRLTVL.

The CDR3 region is CASSQGRQGNTEAFF. The DNA of the CDR3 is TGCGCCAGCAGCCAAGGACGGCAGGGGAACACTGAAGCTTTCTTT. This chain links TRBV4-3 with TRBJ1-1; a possible D gene is TRBD1 (5 bases). Trimming took off 1 base at V and 1 base at J, with 10 bases between the two ends. The CDR3 consists of 15 residues. From germline, CDR1 is LGHNA and CDR2 YSLEER.

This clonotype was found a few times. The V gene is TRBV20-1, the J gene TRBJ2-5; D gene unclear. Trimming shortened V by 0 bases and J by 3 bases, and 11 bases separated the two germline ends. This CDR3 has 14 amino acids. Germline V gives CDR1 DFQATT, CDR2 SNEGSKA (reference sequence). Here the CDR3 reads CSAREMGREETQYF. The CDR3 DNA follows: TGCAGTGCTAGAGAGATGGGCCGAGAAGAGACCCAGTACTTC.

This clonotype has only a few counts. This chain's CDR3 is CASSEDVRGRSSEAFF. The CDR3 DNA is TGTGCCAGCAGTGAAGACGTTCGAGGGCGAAGCTCTGAAGCTTTCTTT. V usage is TRBV2 and J usage is TRBJ1-1; D not certain. Germline-derived CDR1 and CDR2 are SNHLY and FYNNEI. The CDR3 is made up of 16 amino acids. The germline V and J ends were trimmed by 1 base and 6 bases, with 18 bases remaining between them.

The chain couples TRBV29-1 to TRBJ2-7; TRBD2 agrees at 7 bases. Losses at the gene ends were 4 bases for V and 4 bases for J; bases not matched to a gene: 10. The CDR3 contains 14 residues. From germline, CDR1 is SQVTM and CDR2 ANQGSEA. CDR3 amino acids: CSVGPLRGDYEQYF. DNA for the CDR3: TGCAGCGTTGGCCCTCTACGGGGGGATTACGAGCAGTACTTC.

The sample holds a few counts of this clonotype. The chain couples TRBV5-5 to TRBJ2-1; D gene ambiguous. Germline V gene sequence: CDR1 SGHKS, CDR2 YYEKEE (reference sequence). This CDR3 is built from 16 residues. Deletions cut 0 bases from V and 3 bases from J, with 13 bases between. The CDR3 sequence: CASSLVGYRSYNEQFF. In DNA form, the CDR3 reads TGTGCCAGCAGCTTGGTGGGTTATAGGAGCTACAATGAGCAGTTCTTC.

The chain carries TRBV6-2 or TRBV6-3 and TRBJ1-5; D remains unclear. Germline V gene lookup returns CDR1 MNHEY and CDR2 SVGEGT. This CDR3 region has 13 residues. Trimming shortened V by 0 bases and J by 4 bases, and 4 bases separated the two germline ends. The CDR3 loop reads CASSYSSNQPQHF. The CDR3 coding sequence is TGTGCCAGCAGTTACTCGTCAAATCAGCCCCAGCATTTT.

CDR3 loop: CSVEWLREAFF. CDR3 nucleotides: TGCAGCGTTGAATGGCTCCGCGAGGCTTTCTTT. The chain employs TRBV29-1 and TRBJ1-1; D remains ambiguous. This CDR3 has 11 amino acids. Germline lookup yields CDR1 SQVTM and CDR2 ANQGSEA. V gave up 2 bases and J gave up 11 bases, with 12 bases separating them.

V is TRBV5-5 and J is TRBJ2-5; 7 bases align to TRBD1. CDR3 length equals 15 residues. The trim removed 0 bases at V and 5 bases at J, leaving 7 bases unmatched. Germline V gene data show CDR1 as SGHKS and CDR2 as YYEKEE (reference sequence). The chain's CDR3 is CASSLEPGTAETQYF. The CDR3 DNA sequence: TGTGCCAGCAGCTTGGAACCCGGGACAGCGGAGACCCAGTACTTC.

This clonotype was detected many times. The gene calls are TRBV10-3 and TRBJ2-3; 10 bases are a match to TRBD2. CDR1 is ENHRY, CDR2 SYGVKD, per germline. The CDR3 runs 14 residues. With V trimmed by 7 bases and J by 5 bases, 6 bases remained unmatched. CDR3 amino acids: CAIKASGGGDTQYF. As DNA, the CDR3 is TGTGCCATCAAGGCTAGCGGGGGAGGAGATACGCAGTATTTT.

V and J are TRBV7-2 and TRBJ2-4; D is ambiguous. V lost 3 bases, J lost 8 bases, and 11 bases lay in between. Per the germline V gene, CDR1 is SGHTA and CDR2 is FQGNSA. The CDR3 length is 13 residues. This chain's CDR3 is CASSLDPRDIQYF. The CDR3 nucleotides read TGTGCCAGCAGCTTGGACCCCCGAGACATTCAGTACTTC.

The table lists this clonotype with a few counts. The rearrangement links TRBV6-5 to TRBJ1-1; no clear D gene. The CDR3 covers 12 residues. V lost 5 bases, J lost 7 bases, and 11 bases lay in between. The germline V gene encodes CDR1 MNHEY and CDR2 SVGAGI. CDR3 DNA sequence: TGTGCCAGCAGTCCCGAATGGGGTGAAGCTTTCTTT. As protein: CASSPEWGEAFF.

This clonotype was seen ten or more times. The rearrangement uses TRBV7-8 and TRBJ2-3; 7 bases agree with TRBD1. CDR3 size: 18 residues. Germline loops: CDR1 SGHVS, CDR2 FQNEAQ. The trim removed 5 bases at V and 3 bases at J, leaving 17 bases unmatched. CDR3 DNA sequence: TGTGCCAGCAGCCGACCCGAACAGGGGCGGGTTTCGACAGATACGCAGTATTTT. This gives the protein CASSRPEQGRVSTDTQYF.

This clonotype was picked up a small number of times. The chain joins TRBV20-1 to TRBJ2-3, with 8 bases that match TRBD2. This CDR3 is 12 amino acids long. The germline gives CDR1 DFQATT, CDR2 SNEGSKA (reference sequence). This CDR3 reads CSLPGGGDTQYF. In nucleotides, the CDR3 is TGCAGCCTCCCCGGGGGGGGGGATACGCAGTATTTT.

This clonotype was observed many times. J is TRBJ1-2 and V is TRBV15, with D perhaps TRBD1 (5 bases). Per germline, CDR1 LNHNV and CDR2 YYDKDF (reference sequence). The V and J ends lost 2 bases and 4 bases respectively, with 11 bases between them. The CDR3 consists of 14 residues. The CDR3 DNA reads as TGTGCCACCAGCAGACCTGACAGAACCTATGGCTACACCTTC. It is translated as CATSRPDRTYGYTF.

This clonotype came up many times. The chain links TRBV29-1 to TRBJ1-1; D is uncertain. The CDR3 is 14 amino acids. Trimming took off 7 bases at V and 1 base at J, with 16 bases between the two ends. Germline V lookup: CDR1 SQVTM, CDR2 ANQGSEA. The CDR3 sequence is CSAKERWWNTEAFF. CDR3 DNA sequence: TGCAGCGCCAAGGAAAGGTGGTGGAACACTGAAGCTTTCTTT.

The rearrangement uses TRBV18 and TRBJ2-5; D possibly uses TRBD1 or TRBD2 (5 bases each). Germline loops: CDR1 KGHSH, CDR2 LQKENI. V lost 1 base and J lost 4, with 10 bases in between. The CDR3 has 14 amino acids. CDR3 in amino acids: CASSPQAGRETQYF. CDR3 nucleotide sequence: TGTGCCAGCTCACCACAAGCAGGGAGAGAGACCCAGTACTTC.

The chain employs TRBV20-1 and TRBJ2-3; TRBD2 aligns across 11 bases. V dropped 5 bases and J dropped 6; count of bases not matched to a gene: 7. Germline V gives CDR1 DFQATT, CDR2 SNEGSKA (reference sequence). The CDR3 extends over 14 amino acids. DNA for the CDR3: TGCAGTGCTCTGTCTAGCGGGGGGCAGGATACGCAGTATTTT. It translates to CSALSSGGQDTQYF.

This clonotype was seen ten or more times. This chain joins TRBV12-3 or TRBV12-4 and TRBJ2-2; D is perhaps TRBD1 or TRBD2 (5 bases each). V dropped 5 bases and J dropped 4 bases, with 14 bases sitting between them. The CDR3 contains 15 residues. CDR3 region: CASSPGDLPTGELFF. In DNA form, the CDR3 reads TGTGCCAGCAGTCCCGGGGACCTACCCACCGGGGAGCTGTTTTTT.

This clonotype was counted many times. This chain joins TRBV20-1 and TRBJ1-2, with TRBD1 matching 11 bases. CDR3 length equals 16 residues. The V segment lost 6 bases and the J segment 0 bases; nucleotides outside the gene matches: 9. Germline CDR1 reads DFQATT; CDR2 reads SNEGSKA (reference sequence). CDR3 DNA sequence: TGCAGTGCCCAGGGACAGGGGGATTCCCCTAACTATGGCTACACCTTC. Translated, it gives CSAQGQGDSPNYGYTF.

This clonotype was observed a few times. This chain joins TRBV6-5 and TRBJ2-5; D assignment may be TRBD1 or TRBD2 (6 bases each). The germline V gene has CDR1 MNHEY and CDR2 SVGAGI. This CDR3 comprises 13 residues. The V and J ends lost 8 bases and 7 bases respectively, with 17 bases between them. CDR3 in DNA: TGTGCCAGCGGTTTCCAGGGGCGGGGGACCCAGTACTTC. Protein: CASGFQGRGTQYF.

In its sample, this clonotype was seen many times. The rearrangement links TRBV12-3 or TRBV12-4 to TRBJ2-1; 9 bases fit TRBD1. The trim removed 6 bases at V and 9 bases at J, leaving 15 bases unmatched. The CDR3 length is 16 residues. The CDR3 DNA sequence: TGTGCCAGCAGGTTAAACCGGGACAGGGATGGAGGTGAGCAGTTCTTC. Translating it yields CASRLNRDRDGGEQFF.

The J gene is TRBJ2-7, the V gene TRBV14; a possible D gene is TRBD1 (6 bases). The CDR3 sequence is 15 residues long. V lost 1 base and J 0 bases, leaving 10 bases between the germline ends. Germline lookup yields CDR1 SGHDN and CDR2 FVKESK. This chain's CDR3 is CASSQGQVPSYEQYF. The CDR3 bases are TGTGCCAGCAGCCAAGGACAGGTTCCCTCCTACGAGCAGTACTTC. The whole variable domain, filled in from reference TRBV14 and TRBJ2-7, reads EAGVTQFPSHSVIEKGQTVTLRCDPISGHDNLYWYRRVMGKEIKFLLHFVKESKQDESGMPNNRFLAERTGGTYSTLKVQPAELEDSGVYFCASSQGQVPSYEQYFGPGTRLTVT.

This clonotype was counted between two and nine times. Here the CDR3 reads CSVHPQGAADGYTF. CDR3 nucleotides: TGCAGCGTCCATCCGCAGGGGGCGGCGGATGGCTACACCTTC. This chain connects TRBV29-1 to TRBJ1-2, with 8 bases aligning to TRBD1. The germline V gene has CDR1 SQVTM and CDR2 ANQGSEA. The trim removed 6 bases at V and 6 bases at J, leaving 12 bases unmatched. CDR3 size: 14 residues.